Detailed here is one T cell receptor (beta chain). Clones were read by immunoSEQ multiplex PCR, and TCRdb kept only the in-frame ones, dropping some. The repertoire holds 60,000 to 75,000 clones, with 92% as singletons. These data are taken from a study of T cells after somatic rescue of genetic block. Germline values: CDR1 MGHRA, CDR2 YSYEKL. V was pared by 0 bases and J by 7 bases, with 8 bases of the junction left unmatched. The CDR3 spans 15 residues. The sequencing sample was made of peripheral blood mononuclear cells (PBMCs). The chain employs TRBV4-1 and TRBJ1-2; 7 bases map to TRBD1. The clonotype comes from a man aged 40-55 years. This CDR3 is CASSQDGRGAPGYTF. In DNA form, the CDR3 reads TGCGCCAGCAGCCAAGACGGCAGGGGGGCCCCTGGCTACACCTTC.